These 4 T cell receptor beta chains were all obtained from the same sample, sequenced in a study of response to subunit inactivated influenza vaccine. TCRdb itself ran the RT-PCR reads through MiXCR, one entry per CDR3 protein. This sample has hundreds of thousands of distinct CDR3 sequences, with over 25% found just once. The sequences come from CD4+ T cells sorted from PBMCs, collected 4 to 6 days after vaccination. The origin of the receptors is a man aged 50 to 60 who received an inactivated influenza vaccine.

CDR3 bases: TGTGCCAGCAGCTTATACGGGGCCCTAGGGGCCTACGAGCAGTACTTC. It yields the protein CASSLYGALGAYEQYF. The gene calls are TRBV7-2 and TRBJ2-7, with D perhaps TRBD1 or TRBD2 (5 bases each). The CDR3 spans 16 residues. Deletions cut 2 bases from V and 2 bases from J, with 16 bases between. The germline V gene has CDR1 SGHTA and CDR2 FQGNSA.

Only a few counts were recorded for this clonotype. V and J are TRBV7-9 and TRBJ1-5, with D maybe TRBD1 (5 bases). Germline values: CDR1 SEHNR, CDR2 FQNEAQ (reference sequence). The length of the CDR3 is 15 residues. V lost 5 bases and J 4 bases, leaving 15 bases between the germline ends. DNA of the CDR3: TGTGCCAGCAGCCCTGGGCAGGGAGAAAATCAGCCCCAGCATTTT. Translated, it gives CASSPGQGENQPQHF.

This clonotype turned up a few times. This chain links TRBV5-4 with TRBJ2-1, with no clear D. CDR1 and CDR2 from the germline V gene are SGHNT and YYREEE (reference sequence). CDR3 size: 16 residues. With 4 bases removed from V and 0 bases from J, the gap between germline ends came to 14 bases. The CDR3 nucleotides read TGTGCCAGCAGCCTCCCCGGATCGAGCTCCTACAATGAGCAGTTCTTC. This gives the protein CASSLPGSSSYNEQFF.

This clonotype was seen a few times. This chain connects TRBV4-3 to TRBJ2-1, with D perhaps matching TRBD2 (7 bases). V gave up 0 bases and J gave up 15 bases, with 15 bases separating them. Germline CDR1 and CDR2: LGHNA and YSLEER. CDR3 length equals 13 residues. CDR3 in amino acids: CASSQDWEGGAFF. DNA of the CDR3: TGCGCCAGCAGCCAAGATTGGGAAGGGGGGGCGTTCTTC.